This section outlines one T cell receptor (beta chain) sequence together with its context. These data come from a study of blood T cell repertoires in COVID-19. Across the study: Specimens from acute and convalescent COVID-19 originated in the United States, Italy and Spain. The analysed material was cDNA or gDNA that came from T cells, B-cell-depleted T cells, or PBMCs.

The CDR3 runs to 13 residues. Unmatched junction bases numbered 6, after V lost 8 bases and J lost 4 bases. Germline CDR1 and CDR2: MNHEY and SMNVEV (reference sequence). In the study's own analysis: The authors estimated nucleated cell counts from reference gene primer amplification. The repertoire was sequenced with immunoSEQ multiplex PCR; TCRdb's copy has only in-frame clones and lacks some. D and trimming come from the DNA, and the V and J calls and clone size come from that table. The sample includes 100,000 to 110,000 clones, just over 85% of them seen just once. This chain uses TRBV27 with TRBJ2-7; 9 bases map to TRBD1. Sequenced input: peripheral blood. The sequence was collected from a human donor in a cohort sampled during active COVID-19. CDR3 sequence: CASWDRAGYEQYF. The CDR3 nucleotides are TGTGCCAGCTGGGACAGGGCGGGGTACGAGCAGTACTTC.